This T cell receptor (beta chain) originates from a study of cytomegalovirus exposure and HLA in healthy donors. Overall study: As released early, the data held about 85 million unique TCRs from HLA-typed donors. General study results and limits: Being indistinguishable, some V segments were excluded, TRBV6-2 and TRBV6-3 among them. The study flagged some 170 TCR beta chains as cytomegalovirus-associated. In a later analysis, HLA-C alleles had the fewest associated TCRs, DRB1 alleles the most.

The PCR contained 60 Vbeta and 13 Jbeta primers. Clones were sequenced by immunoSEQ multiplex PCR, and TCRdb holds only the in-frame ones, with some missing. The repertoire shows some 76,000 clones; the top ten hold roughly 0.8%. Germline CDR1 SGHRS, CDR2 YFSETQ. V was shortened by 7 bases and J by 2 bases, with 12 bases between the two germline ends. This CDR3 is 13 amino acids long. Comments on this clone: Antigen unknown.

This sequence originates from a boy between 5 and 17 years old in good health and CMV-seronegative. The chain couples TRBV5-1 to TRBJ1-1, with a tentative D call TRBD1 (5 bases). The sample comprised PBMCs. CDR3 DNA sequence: TGCGCCAGCGGCCCGGGGGATAACACTGAAGCTTTCTTT. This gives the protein CASGPGDNTEAFF.